The present T cell receptor (beta chain) was sequenced within a study of blood T cell repertoires in COVID-19. Germline-derived CDR1 and CDR2 are MDHEN and SYDVKM. V was clipped by 3 bases and J by 0 bases; unmatched bases: 4. This CDR3 has 16 amino acids. Generated by immunoSEQ multiplex PCR, the TCRdb table keeps only in-frame clones and is missing some. There are 150,000 to 200,000 clones in the sample; 75% to 85% occur only once, and 17% lies in the top ten. The chain uses TRBV28 and TRBJ2-1, with 8 bases that match TRBD2. Material for sequencing was PBMCs or T cells enriched from blood (not recorded which). The TCR was taken from a woman aged 50 to 65 with acute COVID-19. CDR3 loop: CASSFSGDSSYNEQFF. CDR3 bases: TGTGCCAGCAGTTTTAGCGGGGATAGCTCCTACAATGAGCAGTTCTTC.